The rows below give T cell receptor beta chains drawn from one sample of a study of blood T cell repertoires in COVID-19. Assay: immunoSEQ multiplex PCR; the TCRdb copy retains only in-frame clones and omits some. The sample includes 25,000 to 30,000 clones, more than 75% seen only once; the top ten take about 6%. Sequenced sample: peripheral blood. The receptors come from a human donor in a cohort sampled during active COVID-19. Each CDR3 is given with its conserved first and last residue. The D gene is left open where the match is weak.

CDR3 DNA: TGTGCCAGCAGTGGGGGTCCGGGACTCCAAGAGACCCAGTACTTC
CDR3 protein: CASSGGPGLQETQYF
D gene: NA
J gene: TRBJ2-5
V gene: TRBV2

CDR3 DNA: TGTGCCAGCAGTTTAAGGCGGCAGGGGGCGAGGTGGGACGAGCAGTACTTC
CDR3 protein: CASSLRRQGARWDEQYF
D gene: TRBD1
J gene: TRBJ2-7
V gene: TRBV28

CDR3 DNA: TGTGCCAGCAGTTGGACAGGGCTTTTCGCTGAAGCTTTCTTT
CDR3 protein: CASSWTGLFAEAFF
D gene: TRBD1
J gene: TRBJ1-1
V gene: TRBV6-5

CDR3 DNA: TGTGCCAGCAGTACCCTAATCGAGCAGTACTTC
CDR3 protein: CASSTLIEQYF
D gene: NA
J gene: TRBJ2-7
V gene: TRBV25-1

CDR3 DNA: TGTGCCAGTAGTAACCGACAGGAAAACTATGGCTACACCTTC
CDR3 protein: CASSNRQENYGYTF
D gene: NA
J gene: TRBJ1-2
V gene: TRBV19

CDR3 DNA: TGTGCCATCAGTGAGGGTGGTTTCTCTATGACCTACGAGCAGTACTTC
CDR3 protein: CAISEGGFSMTYEQYF
D gene: NA
J gene: TRBJ2-7
V gene: TRBV10-3

CDR3 DNA: TGTGCCAGCAGCCAAGATCGGGGGTGGCGGGTGGCGAACGAGCAGTACTTC
CDR3 protein: CASSQDRGWRVANEQYF
D gene: NA
J gene: TRBJ2-7
V gene: TRBV14

CDR3 DNA: TGTGCCAGCAGCCTGGGACAGCCCACAGATACGCAGTATTTT
CDR3 protein: CASSLGQPTDTQYF
D gene: TRBD1
J gene: TRBJ2-3
V gene: TRBV7-6

CDR3 DNA: TGTGCCAGCTCACCGACAGGGTTCTCCCTATATTTT
CDR3 protein: CASSPTGFSLYF
D gene: TRBD1
J gene: TRBJ1-3
V gene: TRBV18

CDR3 DNA: TGCGCCAGCAGCTTGGGGACTAATCAGCCCCAGCATTTT
CDR3 protein: CASSLGTNQPQHF
D gene: NA
J gene: TRBJ1-5
V gene: TRBV5-1

CDR3 DNA: TGTGCCAGTAATGGAAATCAGAGGTACAATGAGCAGTTCTTC
CDR3 protein: CASNGNQRYNEQFF
D gene: NA
J gene: TRBJ2-1
V gene: TRBV19